The following is a T cell receptor (beta chain) sequence with its context. TCRdb's table, derived via immunoSEQ multiplex PCR, lists solely in-frame clones and lacks some. The data show some 22,000 clones, with roughly 84% seen just once and about 8.4% held by the top ten. This entry is derived from a study of T cell changes during pregnancy in multiple sclerosis. Trimming left V 3 bases short and J 6 bases short, with 9 bases between. The CDR3 is made up of 13 amino acids. Germline V gene lookup returns CDR1 SGHNT and CDR2 YYREEE (reference sequence). The J gene is TRBJ2-2, the V gene TRBV5-4; D ambiguous. Sequencing used CD8+ T cells from peripheral blood mononuclear cells, obtained after pregnancy. This receptor was taken from a female donor with multiple sclerosis, enrolled in a pregnancy study. CDR3 sequence reads: CASSSSVAGELFF. In DNA, the CDR3 is TGTGCCAGCAGCTCCTCCGTTGCCGGGGAGCTGTTTTTT.